This TCR beta chain stems from a study of CD8 T cells in Susac syndrome. TCR beta sequencing covered blood CD8+ and CD4+ T cells. Purification of the CD8+ and CD4+ T cells relied on negative isolation, and TEMRA cells underwent FACS enrichment. Random hexamers served to reverse transcribe roughly 0.5 to 1 ug RNA. TCR beta CDR3 was amplified by immunoSEQ multiplex PCR. This amplification extended across 54 Vbeta and 13 Jbeta segments. TCRdb itself ran the immunoSEQ multiplex PCR reads through MiXCR, one entry per CDR3 protein. The data show hundreds of thousands of distinct CDR3 sequences, 85% seen once. This clonotype has only one observation. What it binds is unknown. The CDR3 is made up of 16 amino acids. Between the trimmed V and J ends, which lost 4 bases and 1 base, there was a span of 16 bases. Germline CDR1 and CDR2: SEHNR and FQNEAQ (reference sequence). Study-wide results and limits: It was acknowledged in the study that the number of individuals who were included in its TCR sequencing and HLA analysis was relatively small.

The chain is built from TRBV7-9 and TRBJ2-5; D remains ambiguous. Sequencing used CD8+ T cells from PBMCs. This TCR came from a human donor with multiple sclerosis. The CDR3 DNA reads TGTGCCAGCAGCTACGACTGGGTAGATATCCAAGAGACCCAGTACTTC. This sequence encodes CASSYDWVDIQETQYF.